This note documents a single TCR beta chain sequence. What it binds is unknown. In germline, CDR1 is SGHKS, CDR2 YYEKEE (reference sequence). There are 17 residues in the CDR3. V lost 4 bases, J lost 0 bases, and 8 bases stayed unmatched. Method: immunoSEQ multiplex PCR; TCRdb's copy keeps in-frame clones and lacks some. This table has 200,000 or so clones, about 90% appearing once. This sample is part of a study of cytomegalovirus exposure and HLA in healthy donors. General study points: High sensitivity and specificity were reportedly achieved when the classifier diagnosed cytomegalovirus status. Through in vitro validation, three CMV-associated chains were shown to be specific for CMV antigens. Among TCR beta chains, those listed as cytomegalovirus-associated numbered fewer than 200.

Sequenced sample: PBMCs. The V call is TRBV5-5, the J call TRBJ2-1; TRBD2 matches at 9 bases. This TCR was recovered from a woman between 18 and 29 years old in good health and CMV-seronegative. DNA of the CDR3: TGTGCCAGCAGCCCCGGGCTAGCGGGGCTCTCCTACAATGAGCAGTTCTTC. Translation gives CASSPGLAGLSYNEQFF.